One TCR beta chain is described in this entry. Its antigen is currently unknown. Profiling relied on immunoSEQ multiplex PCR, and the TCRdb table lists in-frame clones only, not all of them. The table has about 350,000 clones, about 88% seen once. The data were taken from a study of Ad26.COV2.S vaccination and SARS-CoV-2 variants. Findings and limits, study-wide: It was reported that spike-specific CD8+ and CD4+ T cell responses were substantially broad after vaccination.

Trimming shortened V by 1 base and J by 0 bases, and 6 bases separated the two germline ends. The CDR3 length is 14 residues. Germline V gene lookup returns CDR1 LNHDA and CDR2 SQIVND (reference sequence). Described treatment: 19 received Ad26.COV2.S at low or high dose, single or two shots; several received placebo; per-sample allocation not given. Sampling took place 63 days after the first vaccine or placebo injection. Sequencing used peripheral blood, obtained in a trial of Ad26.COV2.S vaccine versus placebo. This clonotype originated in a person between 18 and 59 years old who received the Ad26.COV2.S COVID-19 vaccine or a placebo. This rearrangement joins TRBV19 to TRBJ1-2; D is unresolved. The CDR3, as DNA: TGTGCCAGTAGTATAGGGATAGCTAACTATGGCTACACCTTC. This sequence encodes CASSIGIANYGYTF.